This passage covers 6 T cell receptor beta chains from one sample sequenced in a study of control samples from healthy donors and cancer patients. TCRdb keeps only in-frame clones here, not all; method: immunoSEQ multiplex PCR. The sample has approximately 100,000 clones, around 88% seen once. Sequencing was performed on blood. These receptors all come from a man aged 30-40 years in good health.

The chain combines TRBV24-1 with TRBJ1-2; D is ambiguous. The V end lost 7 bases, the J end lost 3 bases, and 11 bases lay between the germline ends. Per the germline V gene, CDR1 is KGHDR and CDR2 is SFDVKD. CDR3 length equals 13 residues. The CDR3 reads CATRGGSDYGYTF. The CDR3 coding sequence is TGTGCCACCAGAGGAGGGAGTGACTATGGCTACACCTTC.

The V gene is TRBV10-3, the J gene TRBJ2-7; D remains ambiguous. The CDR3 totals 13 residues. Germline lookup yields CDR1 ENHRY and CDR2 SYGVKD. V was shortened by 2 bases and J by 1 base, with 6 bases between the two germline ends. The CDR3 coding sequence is TGTGCCATCAGTGAGATTGGGTCCTACGAGCAGTACTTC. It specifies CAISEIGSYEQYF.

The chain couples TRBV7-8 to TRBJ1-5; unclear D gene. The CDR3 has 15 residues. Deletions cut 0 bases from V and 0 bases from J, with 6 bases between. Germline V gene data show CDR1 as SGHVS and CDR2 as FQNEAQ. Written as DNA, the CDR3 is TGTGCCAGCAGCTTAGCGTACAGTAGCAATCAGCCCCAGCATTTT. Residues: CASSLAYSSNQPQHF.

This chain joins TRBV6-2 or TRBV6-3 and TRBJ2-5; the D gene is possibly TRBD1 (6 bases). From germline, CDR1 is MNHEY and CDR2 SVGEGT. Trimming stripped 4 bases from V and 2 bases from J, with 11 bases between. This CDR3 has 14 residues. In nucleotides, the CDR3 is TGTGCCAGCAGTTCCCGGACAGCGCAAGAGACCCAGTACTTC. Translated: CASSSRTAQETQYF.

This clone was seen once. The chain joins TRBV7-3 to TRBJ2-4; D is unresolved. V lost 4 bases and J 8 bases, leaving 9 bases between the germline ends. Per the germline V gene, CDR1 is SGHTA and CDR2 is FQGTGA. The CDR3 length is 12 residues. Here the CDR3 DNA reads TGTGCCAGCAGCTCTTATGGGGACATTCAGTACTTC. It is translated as CASSSYGDIQYF.

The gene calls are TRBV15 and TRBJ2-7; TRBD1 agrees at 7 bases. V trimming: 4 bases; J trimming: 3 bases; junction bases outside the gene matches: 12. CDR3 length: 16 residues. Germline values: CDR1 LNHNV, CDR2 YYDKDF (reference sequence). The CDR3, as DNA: TGTGCCACCAGCAAGTACCGGGACAGACTAAACTACGAGCAGTACTTC. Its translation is CATSKYRDRLNYEQYF.